The 9 T cell receptor beta chains below all came from one sample that was sequenced in a study of beta chain features in type 1 diabetes. The sequenced template was cDNA made from the entire isolated RNA. Using immunoSEQ multiplex PCR, the repertoire was profiled, and TCRdb retains in-frame clones only, with some absent. The sample lists 150,000 to 170,000 clones, around 8% occurring once. The source material was central memory CD4+ T cells from blood. The receptor source for this set is a young man in good health.

The chain links TRBV30 to TRBJ1-1; 7 bases map to TRBD1. Unmatched junction bases numbered 16, after V lost 2 bases and J lost 4 bases. Germline CDR1 reads GTSNPN; CDR2 reads SVGIG (reference sequence). There are 17 residues in the CDR3. CDR3 DNA sequence: TGTGCCTGGAGTCGAGTCCGCATTGGGACAGAGGGCACTGAAGCTTTCTTT. As protein: CAWSRVRIGTEGTEAFF.

The rearrangement links TRBV11-2 to TRBJ2-5; 7 bases match TRBD1. J gave up 5 bases and V 5 bases, and 5 bases lay outside the gene matches. CDR3 length: 13 residues. Germline V gene lookup returns CDR1 SGHAT and CDR2 FQNNGV. DNA of the CDR3: TGTGCCAGCAGCCCCGACAGGGTTGAGACCCAGTACTTC. Translated, it gives CASSPDRVETQYF.

This clone has just a few counts. The CDR3 DNA reads TGTGCCAGCAGTTCCGGACTAGGGCACGGGGAGCTGTTTTTT. Its protein is CASSSGLGHGELFF. The V gene is TRBV6-5, the J gene TRBJ2-2; 7 bases match TRBD2. V gave up 4 bases and J gave up 7 bases; unmatched junction bases: 6. Germline V gene data show CDR1 as MNHEY and CDR2 as SVGAGI. The CDR3 is 14 amino acids.

The chain is built from TRBV28 and TRBJ1-5; 11 positions match TRBD1. CDR1 and CDR2 from the germline V gene are MDHEN and SYDVKM. This CDR3 spans 15 amino acids. V shed 6 bases, J shed 9 bases, and the junction held 10 bases outside the gene matches. For the CDR3, the DNA is TGTGCCAGCAGCCTCGGGACAGGGGGAGTTTCGCCCCAGCATTTT. This encodes CASSLGTGGVSPQHF.

This clone was seen a handful of times. The chain is built from TRBV18 and TRBJ2-7; TRBD1 aligns across 9 bases. Germline-derived CDR1 and CDR2 are KGHSH and LQKENI. The V and J ends lost 2 bases and 5 bases, in that order; junction bases with no gene match: 4. The CDR3 consists of 14 residues. The CDR3 DNA follows: TGTGCCAGCTCACCAGGACAGGGGTACGACGAGCAGTACTTC. Amino acids: CASSPGQGYDEQYF.

This clone was detected only a few times. This sequence joins TRBV6-1 and TRBJ1-4, with 8 bases matching TRBD1. The ends lost 4 bases at V and 1 base at J; junction bases unmatched: 2. The CDR3 is 15 amino acids. Germline V gene data show CDR1 as MNHNS and CDR2 as SASEGT. The CDR3 DNA reads as TGTGCCAGCAGTGTTGGACAGGGAACTAATGAAAAACTGTTTTTT. Protein sequence: CASSVGQGTNEKLFF.

This chain connects TRBV5-1 to TRBJ1-1; 9 bases match TRBD1. Unmatched junction bases numbered 4, after V lost 4 bases and J lost 3 bases. The germline V gene encodes CDR1 SGHRS and CDR2 YFSETQ. This CDR3 has 14 residues. The CDR3 sequence: CASSRTGVDTEAFF. As DNA, the CDR3 is TGCGCCAGCAGCAGGACAGGGGTGGACACTGAAGCTTTCTTT.

This clone was detected ten times or more. The chain couples TRBV7-9 to TRBJ1-5, with a tentative D call TRBD1 (5 bases). The CDR3 spans 14 residues. Germline loops: CDR1 SEHNR, CDR2 FQNEAQ (reference sequence). V lost 5 bases, J lost 3 bases, and 11 bases lay in between. In nucleotides, the CDR3 is TGTGCCAGCAGCCGAGGGACTGCCAATCAGCCCCAGCATTTT. This encodes CASSRGTANQPQHF.

This clone was picked up a small number of times. The chain recombines TRBV10-3 with TRBJ1-2, with 8 bases that match TRBD1. After removal of 6 bases from V and 3 bases from J, the junction contained 6 bases not matched to a gene. The germline gives CDR1 ENHRY, CDR2 SYGVKD. The CDR3 is made up of 14 amino acids. The CDR3 loop is CAIRTPGQDYGYTF. The CDR3 DNA is TGTGCCATCAGAACCCCGGGACAGGACTATGGCTACACCTTC.